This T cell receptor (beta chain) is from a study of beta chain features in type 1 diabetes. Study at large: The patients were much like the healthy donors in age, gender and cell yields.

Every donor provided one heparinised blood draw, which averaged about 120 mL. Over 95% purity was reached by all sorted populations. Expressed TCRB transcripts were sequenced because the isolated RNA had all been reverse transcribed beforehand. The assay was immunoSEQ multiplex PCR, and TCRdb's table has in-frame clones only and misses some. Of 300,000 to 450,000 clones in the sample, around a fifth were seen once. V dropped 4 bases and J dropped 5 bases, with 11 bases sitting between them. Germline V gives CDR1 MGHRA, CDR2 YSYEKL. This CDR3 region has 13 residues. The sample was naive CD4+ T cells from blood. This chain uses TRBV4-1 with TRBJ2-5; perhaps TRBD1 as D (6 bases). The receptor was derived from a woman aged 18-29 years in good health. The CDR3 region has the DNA TGCGCCAGCAGCCTTACGCAGGGGGAGACCCAGTACTTC. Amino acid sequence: CASSLTQGETQYF.